This passage covers 21 T cell receptor beta chains from one sample sequenced in a study of blood T cell repertoires in COVID-19. The method was immunoSEQ multiplex PCR; TCRdb's version includes in-frame clones alone and lacks a portion of them. The table has roughly 100,000 clones, 80% to 95% seen once; the top ten hold 1.5% to 2.5%. Sequenced input: peripheral blood. The receptors here all came from a woman aged 50 to 65 with COVID-19, enrolled during active disease.

The chain uses TRBV5-5 and TRBJ2-1; 8 bases are a match to TRBD2. The CDR3 runs to 15 residues. Trimming at V came to 4 bases and at J to 7 bases, leaving 10 bases not matched to a gene. Per germline, CDR1 SGHKS and CDR2 YYEKEE (reference sequence). The CDR3 coding sequence is TGTGCCAGCAGCCCCCGACTAGCGACCCAGAATGAGCAGTTCTTC. Amino acid sequence: CASSPRLATQNEQFF. Together with reference TRBV5-5 and TRBJ2-1, the CDR3 gives the full variable domain: DAGVTQSPTHLIKTRGQQVTLRCSPISGHKSVSWYQQVLGQGPQFIFQYYEKEERGRGNFPDRFSARQFPNYSSELNVNALLLGDSALYLCASSPRLATQNEQFFGPGTRLTVL.

The chain recombines TRBV5-1 with TRBJ1-3; D remains ambiguous. The CDR3 contains 14 residues. The germline gives CDR1 SGHRS, CDR2 YFSETQ. V lost 0 bases and J 1 base, leaving 5 bases between the germline ends. The CDR3 protein is CASSLAGSGNTIYF. CDR3 in DNA: TGCGCCAGCAGCTTGGCCGGGTCTGGAAACACCATATATTTT.

The rearrangement links TRBV10-1 to TRBJ2-1; D unclear. The CDR3 covers 16 residues. V lost 4 bases and J 0 bases, leaving 13 bases between the germline ends. The germline V gene has CDR1 WNHNN and CDR2 SYGVQD (reference sequence). This CDR3 reads CASSAMAFSSYNEQFF. The CDR3 region has the DNA TGCGCCAGCAGTGCGATGGCTTTCAGCTCCTACAATGAGCAGTTCTTC.

The genes are TRBV11-2 and TRBJ2-3, with 7 bases fitting TRBD2. Trimming took 1 base from V and 7 from J; bases not matched to a gene: 11. The CDR3 is 16 amino acids. CDR1 SGHAT and CDR2 FQNNGV come from the germline V gene. The CDR3 spells CASSLVVGGYTNTQYF. CDR3 DNA sequence: TGTGCCAGCAGCTTAGTTGTCGGGGGGTACACGAATACGCAGTATTTT. The full variable domain, with the rest looked up from reference TRBV11-2 and TRBJ2-3, is EAGVAQSPRYKIIEKRQSVAFWCNPISGHATLYWYQQILGQGPKLLIQFQNNGVVDDSQLPKDRFSAERLKGVDSTLKIQPAKLEDSAVYLCASSLVVGGYTNTQYFGPGTRLTVL.

The V gene is TRBV7-8, the J gene TRBJ1-1; 7 positions agree with TRBD1. With 0 bases clipped from V and 5 bases from J, the junction kept 0 bases outside the gene matches. The CDR3 runs to 13 residues. Germline V gene sequence: CDR1 SGHVS, CDR2 FQNEAQ. Here the CDR3 reads CASSLAQGTEAFF. DNA of the CDR3: TGTGCCAGCAGCTTAGCACAGGGGACTGAAGCTTTCTTT.

The sample holds one count of this clone. The rearrangement links TRBV6-5 to TRBJ2-3; TRBD1 matches 8 bases. Germline V gene sequence: CDR1 MNHEY, CDR2 SVGAGI. This CDR3 region has 14 residues. After removal of 6 bases from V and 8 bases from J, the junction contained 10 bases not matched to a gene. For the CDR3, the DNA is TGTGCCAGCAGCTTAACTCAGGGGGCTGCTACGCAGTATTTT. Its translation: CASSLTQGAATQYF.

The chain carries TRBV6-1 and TRBJ1-3; 8 bases fit TRBD1. This CDR3 is built from 15 residues. CDR1 is MNHNS, CDR2 SASEGT, per germline. V shed 5 bases, J shed 4 bases, and the junction held 7 bases outside the gene matches. The DNA for the CDR3 is TGTGCCAGCAGTCAACAGGGGGGGCTAGGAAACACCATATATTTT. Its translation: CASSQQGGLGNTIYF.

This clone has a single count. This chain joins TRBV7-6 and TRBJ2-1; maybe TRBD2 (6 bases). Germline V lookup: CDR1 SGHVS, CDR2 FNYEAQ. This CDR3 has 16 amino acids. Trimming shortened V by 2 bases and J by 1 base, and 12 bases separated the two germline ends. CDR3: CASSLLLSGSYNEQFF. In DNA form, the CDR3 reads TGTGCCAGCAGCTTATTACTGAGCGGGTCCTACAATGAGCAGTTCTTC. Supplemented by reference TRBV7-6 and TRBJ2-1, the full variable domain reads GAGVSQSPRYKVTKRGQDVALRCDPISGHVSLYWYRQALGQGPEFLTYFNYEAQQDKSGLPNDRFSAERPEGSISTLTIQRTEQRDSAMYRCASSLLLSGSYNEQFFGPGTRLTVL.

The chain has TRBV19 and TRBJ1-5; 8 nucleotides match TRBD1. This CDR3 has 14 residues. V lost 6 bases, J lost 4 bases, and 5 bases stayed unmatched. Germline loops: CDR1 LNHDA, CDR2 SQIVND (reference sequence). In DNA, the CDR3 is TGTGCCAGTAGGGACAGGGATTGGAATCAGCCCCAGCATTTT. Encoded protein: CASRDRDWNQPQHF.

The rearrangement links TRBV27 to TRBJ2-3; a weak D match, TRBD2 (5 bases). Germline V CDR1 and CDR2: MNHEY, SMNVEV (reference sequence). This CDR3 region has 13 residues. V lost 2 bases, J lost 4 bases, and 7 bases lay in between. The CDR3 DNA reads TGTGCCAGCAGTTTACGGGAAGCAGATACGCAGTATTTT. Translation gives CASSLREADTQYF.

The chain joins TRBV6-1 to TRBJ1-2, with 8 positions matching TRBD1. CDR3 length: 16 amino acids. CDR1 is MNHNS, CDR2 SASEGT, per germline. V was pared by 2 bases and J by 4 bases, with 9 bases of the junction left unmatched. The chain's CDR3 is CASSERGDRFSYGYTF. The DNA for the CDR3 is TGTGCCAGCAGTGAAAGGGGGGACAGGTTCTCCTATGGCTACACCTTC.

This clone has just a few counts. This rearrangement joins TRBV6-2 or TRBV6-3 to TRBJ2-6; D is uncertain. V was trimmed by 6 bases and J by 13 bases, leaving 10 bases between them. The CDR3 is 11 amino acids. The V gene's germline CDR1 is MNHEY and CDR2 SVGEGT. CDR3 protein: CASSPLEVLTF. CDR3 bases: TGTGCCAGCAGCCCCTTAGAGGTCCTGACTTTC.

This chain uses TRBV2 with TRBJ1-3, with 11 bases fitting TRBD1. V lost 6 bases to trimming and J lost 2 bases; unmatched junction nucleotides: 3. Per the germline V gene, CDR1 is SNHLY and CDR2 is FYNNEI. This CDR3 is 15 amino acids long. The CDR3 DNA sequence: TGTGCCAGCAGCTTGGGACAGGGGGCTGGAAACACCATATATTTT. As protein: CASSLGQGAGNTIYF.

J is TRBJ1-5 and V is TRBV10-1; D call uncertain. V dropped 4 bases and J dropped 4 bases, with 14 bases sitting between them. Germline CDR1 reads WNHNN; CDR2 reads SYGVQD (reference sequence). The CDR3 sequence is 15 residues long. In DNA, the CDR3 is TGCGCCAGCAGTGCCTCCCTAGGATTAAATCAGCCCCAGCATTTT. This encodes CASSASLGLNQPQHF.

The chain employs TRBV2 and TRBJ1-5; TRBD1 aligns across 7 bases. This CDR3 contains 14 residues. Germline CDR1 reads SNHLY; CDR2 reads FYNNEI. The junction had 4 bases not matched to a gene; V was cut back by 6 bases and J by 2 bases. Written as DNA, the CDR3 is TGTGCCAGCAGACAGGGGTCGGGCAATCAGCCCCAGCATTTT. This sequence encodes CASRQGSGNQPQHF.

DNA of the CDR3: TGTGCCAGCAGTACCCGGGACAGGGGCCTGTTTTTT. Translated: CASSTRDRGLFF. The chain carries TRBV27 and TRBJ2-2; TRBD1 matches at 10 bases. The CDR3 runs to 12 residues. Germline CDR1 reads MNHEY; CDR2 reads SMNVEV (reference sequence). The V gene end was trimmed by 5 bases and the J gene end by 14 bases; junction bases not matched to a gene: 5.

The V gene is TRBV20-1, the J gene TRBJ2-5; 9 bases agree with TRBD2. Germline CDR1 is DFQATT and CDR2 is SNEGSKA (reference sequence). The CDR3 is made up of 15 amino acids. V shed 3 bases and J 5 bases; nucleotides not matched to a gene: 10. CDR3 nucleotide sequence: TGCAGTGCTAGTTTCCGGCTAGCGGGGCAGGAGACCCAGTACTTC. This encodes CSASFRLAGQETQYF.

The V and J genes are TRBV6-5 and TRBJ1-2, with 7 positions matching TRBD1. Unmatched junction bases numbered 9, after V lost 6 bases and J lost 8 bases. CDR3 length equals 13 residues. The germline gives CDR1 MNHEY, CDR2 SVGAGI. CDR3 in DNA: TGTGCCAGCAGAATAGGACAGGCTGGGGGCTACACCTTC. It encodes CASRIGQAGGYTF.

This chain joins TRBV9 and TRBJ2-7; 9 bases align to TRBD2. The length of the CDR3 is 16 residues. With V trimmed by 4 bases and J by 2 bases, 10 bases remained unmatched. The germline V gene has CDR1 SGDLS and CDR2 YYNGEE. The CDR3 DNA sequence: TGTGCCAGCAGCATTGCGAGCGGGGGGCTCCCCTACGAGCAGTACTTC. The encoded protein is CASSIASGGLPYEQYF.

This chain connects TRBV18 to TRBJ2-7; 9 bases are shared with TRBD1. The CDR3 contains 15 residues. The trim removed 2 bases at V and 4 bases at J, leaving 6 bases unmatched. CDR1 KGHSH and CDR2 LQKENI come from the germline V gene. The CDR3, as DNA: TGTGCCAGCTCACCATCCGACAGGGGGTGGTACGAGCAGTACGTC. This sequence encodes CASSPSDRGWYEQYV.

The chain carries TRBV5-1 and TRBJ2-7, with TRBD1 as a possible D gene (5 bases). The CDR3 covers 13 residues. Germline V gene sequence: CDR1 SGHRS, CDR2 YFSETQ. Deletions cut 2 bases from V and 5 bases from J, with 11 bases between. As DNA, the CDR3 is TGCGCCAGCAGCTTAAGTATCAGGGACGAGCAGTACTTC. Translation gives CASSLSIRDEQYF. Looking up the rest from reference TRBV5-1 and TRBJ2-7 gives the full variable domain: KAGVTQTPRYLIKTRGQQVTLSCSPISGHRSVSWYQQTPGQGLQFLFEYFSETQRNKGNFPGRFSGRQFSNSRSEMNVSTLELGDSALYLCASSLSIRDEQYFGPGTRLTVT.